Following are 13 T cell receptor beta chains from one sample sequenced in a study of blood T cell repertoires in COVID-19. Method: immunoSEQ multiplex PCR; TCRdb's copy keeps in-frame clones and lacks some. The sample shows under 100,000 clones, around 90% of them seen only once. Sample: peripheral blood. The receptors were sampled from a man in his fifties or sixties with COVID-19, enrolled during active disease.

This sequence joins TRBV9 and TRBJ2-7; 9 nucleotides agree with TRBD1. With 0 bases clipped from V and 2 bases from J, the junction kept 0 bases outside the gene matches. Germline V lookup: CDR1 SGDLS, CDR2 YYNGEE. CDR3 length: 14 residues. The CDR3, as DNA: TGTGCCAGCAGCGTAGGACAGGGGGCCTACGAGCAGTACTTC. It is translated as CASSVGQGAYEQYF.

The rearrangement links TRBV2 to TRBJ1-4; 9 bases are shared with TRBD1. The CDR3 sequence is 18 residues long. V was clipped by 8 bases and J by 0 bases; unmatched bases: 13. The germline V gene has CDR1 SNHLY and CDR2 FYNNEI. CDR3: CASQPRTGDSATNEKLFF. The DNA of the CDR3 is TGTGCCAGCCAGCCCCGGACAGGGGACTCTGCAACTAATGAAAAACTGTTTTTT.

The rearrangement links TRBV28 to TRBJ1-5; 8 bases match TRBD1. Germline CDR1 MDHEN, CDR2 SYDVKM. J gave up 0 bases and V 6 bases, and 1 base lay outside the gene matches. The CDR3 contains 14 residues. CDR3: CASRQGGSNQPQHF. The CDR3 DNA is TGTGCCAGCAGACAGGGGGGTAGCAATCAGCCCCAGCATTTT.

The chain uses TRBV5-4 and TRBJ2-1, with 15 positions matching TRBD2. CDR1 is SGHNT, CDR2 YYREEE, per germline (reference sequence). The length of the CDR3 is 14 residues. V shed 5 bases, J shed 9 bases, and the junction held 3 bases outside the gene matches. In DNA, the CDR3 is TGTGCCAGCAGGTCGGGACTAGCGGGAGGTGAGCAGTTCTTC. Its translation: CASRSGLAGGEQFF.

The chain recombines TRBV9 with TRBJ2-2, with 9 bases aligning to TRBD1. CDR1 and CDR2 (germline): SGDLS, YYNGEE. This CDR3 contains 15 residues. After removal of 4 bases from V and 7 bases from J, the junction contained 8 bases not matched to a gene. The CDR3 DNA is TGTGCCAGCAGCCCCGGACAGGGGTTCGGCGGGGAGCTGTTTTTT. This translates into CASSPGQGFGGELFF.

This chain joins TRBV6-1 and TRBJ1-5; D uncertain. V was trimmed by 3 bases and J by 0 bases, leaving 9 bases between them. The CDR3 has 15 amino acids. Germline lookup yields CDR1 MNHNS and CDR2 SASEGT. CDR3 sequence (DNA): TGTGCCAGCAGTGACAGGTACGATAGCAATCAGCCCCAGCATTTT. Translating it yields CASSDRYDSNQPQHF.

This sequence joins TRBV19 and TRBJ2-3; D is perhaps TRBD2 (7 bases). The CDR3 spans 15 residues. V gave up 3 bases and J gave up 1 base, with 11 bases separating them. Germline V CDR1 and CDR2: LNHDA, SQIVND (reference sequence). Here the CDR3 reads CASSMGAGGTDTQYF. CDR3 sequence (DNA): TGTGCCAGTAGTATGGGGGCGGGAGGCACAGATACGCAGTATTTT.

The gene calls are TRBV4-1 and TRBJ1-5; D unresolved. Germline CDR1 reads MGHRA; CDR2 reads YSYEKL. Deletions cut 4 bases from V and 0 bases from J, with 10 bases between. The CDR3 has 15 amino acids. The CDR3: CASSPSGNSNQPQHF. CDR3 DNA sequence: TGCGCCAGCAGCCCTTCCGGGAATAGCAATCAGCCCCAGCATTTT.

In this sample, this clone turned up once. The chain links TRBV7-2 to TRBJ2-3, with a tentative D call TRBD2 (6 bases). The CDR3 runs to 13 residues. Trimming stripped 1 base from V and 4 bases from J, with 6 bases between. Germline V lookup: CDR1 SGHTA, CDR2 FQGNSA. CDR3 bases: TGTGCCAGCAGCTTAGGGGGGGCAGATACGCAGTATTTT. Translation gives CASSLGGADTQYF.

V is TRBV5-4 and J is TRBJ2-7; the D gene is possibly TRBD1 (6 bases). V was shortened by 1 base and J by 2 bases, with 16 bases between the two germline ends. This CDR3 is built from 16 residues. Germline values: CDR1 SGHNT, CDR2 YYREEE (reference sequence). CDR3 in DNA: TGTGCCAGCAGCTTGAAACCAGGGGTGGTCGCCTACGAGCAGTACTTC. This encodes CASSLKPGVVAYEQYF.

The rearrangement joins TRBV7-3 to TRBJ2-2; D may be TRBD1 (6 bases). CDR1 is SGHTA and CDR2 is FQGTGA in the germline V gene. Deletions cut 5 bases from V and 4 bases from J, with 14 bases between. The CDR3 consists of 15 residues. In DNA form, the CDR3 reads TGTGCCAGCAGCCTTCAAGGGGGAGTCACCGGGGAGCTGTTTTTT. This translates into CASSLQGGVTGELFF.

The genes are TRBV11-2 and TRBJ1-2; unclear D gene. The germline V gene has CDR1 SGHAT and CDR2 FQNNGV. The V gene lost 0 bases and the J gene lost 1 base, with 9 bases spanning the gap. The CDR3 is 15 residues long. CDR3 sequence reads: CASSLDHTDNYGYTF. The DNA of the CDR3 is TGTGCCAGCAGCTTAGACCATACAGATAACTATGGCTACACCTTC.

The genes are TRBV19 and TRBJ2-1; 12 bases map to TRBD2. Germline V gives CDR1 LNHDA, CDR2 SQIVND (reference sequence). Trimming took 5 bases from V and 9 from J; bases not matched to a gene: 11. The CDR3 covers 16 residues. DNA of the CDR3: TGTGCCAGTAGTCTCTCTAGCGGGAGGGAGTCGGTTGAGCAGTTCTTC. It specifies CASSLSSGRESVEQFF. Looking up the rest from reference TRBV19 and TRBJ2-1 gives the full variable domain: DGGITQSPKYLFRKEGQNVTLSCEQNLNHDAMYWYRQDPGQGLRLIYYSQIVNDFQKGDIAEGYSVSREKKESFPLTVTSAQKNPTAFYLCASSLSSGRESVEQFFGPGTRLTVL.